Listed below are T cell receptor beta chains from one sample, sequenced in a study of glioma-infiltrating T cells after dendritic cell vaccination. This table comes from immunoSEQ multiplex PCR, and its TCRdb copy is limited to in-frame clones, with some not included. This table holds approximately 50,000 clones, over 75% found once. The specimen was blood, collected after dendritic cell vaccination. The origin of the receptors is a human donor with glioblastoma. Each CDR3 is given with its conserved first and last residue. D genes are given only for firm matches. Expanded clones get a size class; other rows say once, few or many, or leave the size out.

CASRYGWEVEAFF	TGTGCCAGTAGGTACGGGTGGGAGGTTGAAGCTTTCTTT	NA	TRBV19	TRBJ1-1	medium-sized
CASSPNRGPYEQYF	TGCGCCAGCAGCCCCAACAGGGGGCCCTACGAGCAGTACTTC	TRBD1	TRBV5-1	TRBJ2-7	NA
CASSVGSGSSTDTQYF	TGTGCCAGCAGCGTAGGAAGCGGTTCAAGCACAGATACGCAGTATTTT	NA	TRBV9	TRBJ2-3	NA
CASSRQGLFLFF	TGTGCCAGCAGCCGACAGGGGTTATTTTTGTTCTTC	TRBD1	TRBV7-3	TRBJ2-1	few
CASSDQQGGAGNTEAFF	TGTGCCAGCAGCGACCAGCAAGGGGGCGCGGGGAACACTGAAGCTTTCTTT	TRBD1	TRBV7-6	TRBJ1-1	NA
CAWNPRRPLEQYF	TGTGCCTGGAACCCCCGGAGGCCTCTCGAGCAGTACTTC	NA	TRBV30	TRBJ2-7	NA
CASSSTTSSGRIYEQYF	TGTGCCAGCAGTTCGACCACGTCTAGCGGGAGAATCTACGAGCAGTACTTC	TRBD2	TRBV28	TRBJ2-7	NA
CSAPFREQYF	TGCAGTGCTCCCTTTCGCGAGCAGTACTTC	NA	TRBV20-1	TRBJ2-7	NA
CASSLRTGLAATTYNEQFF	TGTGCCAGCAGCCTCCGGACCGGGCTAGCGGCCACTACCTACAATGAGCAGTTCTTC	TRBD2	TRBV14	TRBJ2-1	NA
CASRAGTTQETQYF	TGTGCCAGCAGGGCCGGGACAACCCAAGAGACCCAGTACTTC	NA	TRBV6-1	TRBJ2-5	NA
CSARETVGYTF	TGCAGTGCTAGAGAGACAGTCGGCTACACCTTC	NA	TRBV20-1	TRBJ1-2	NA
CASSSQQGLGQPQHF	TGTGCCAGTTCATCTCAACAGGGCCTTGGGCAGCCCCAGCATTTT	NA	TRBV19	TRBJ1-5	NA
CASSQGTGNEKLFF	TGCGCCAGCAGCCAAGGGACGGGGAATGAAAAACTGTTTTTT	NA	TRBV4-1	TRBJ1-4	NA
CAIAKEQGSQPQHF	TGTGCCATCGCCAAGGAACAGGGAAGTCAGCCCCAGCATTTT	NA	TRBV10-3	TRBJ1-5	NA
CASSLEASGGYETQYF	TGTGCCAGCAGCTTAGAGGCTAGCGGGGGATATGAGACCCAGTACTTC	TRBD2	TRBV7-2	TRBJ2-5	NA
CASSPPRAYNELLQFF	TGTGCCAGCAGCCCCCCCAGGGCTTACAATGAGTTGTTGCAGTTCTTC	NA	TRBV7-9	TRBJ2-1	NA
CASRTGTPYGYTF	TGTGCCAGCAGGACAGGGACTCCCTATGGCTACACCTTC	TRBD1	TRBV28	TRBJ1-2	NA
CASSEALQAGGPRAFF	TGTGCCAGCAGTGAAGCGCTTCAAGCAGGGGGCCCCCGAGCTTTCTTT	TRBD1	TRBV2	TRBJ1-1	NA
CASTQPGGNTIYF	TGCGCCAGCACCCAGCCCGGGGGAAACACCATATATTTT	NA	TRBV5-1	TRBJ1-3	once
CSAKVRETQYF	TGCAGTGCTAAAGTACGGGAGACCCAGTACTTC	NA	TRBV20-1	TRBJ2-5	NA
CASSMGLAREQYF	TGTGCCAGCAGTATGGGACTAGCGCGAGAGCAGTACTTC	TRBD2	TRBV27	TRBJ2-7	once
CASSVAQGASEKLFF	TGTGCCAGCAGCGTAGCCCAAGGGGCGAGTGAAAAACTGTTTTTT	NA	TRBV9	TRBJ1-4	NA
CASSLQGTSGIEQYF	TGTGCCAGCAGCTTGCAAGGGACTAGCGGGATCGAGCAGTACTTC	TRBD2	TRBV5-4	TRBJ2-7	NA
CASSSGARQPQHF	TGTGCCAGCTCCTCGGGAGCTCGACAGCCCCAGCATTTT	NA	TRBV25-1	TRBJ1-5	NA
CASSYSGTSGTNEQFF	TGTGCCAGCAGTTACTCGGGGACTAGCGGGACAAATGAGCAGTTCTTC	TRBD2	TRBV6-6	TRBJ2-1	once
CASSSGNTDTQYF	TGTGCCAGCAGTTCGGGAAACACAGATACGCAGTATTTT	NA	TRBV11-3	TRBJ2-3	NA
CASSHPGQGAYEQYF	TGTGCCAGCAGCCACCCGGGACAGGGGGCCTACGAGCAGTACTTC	TRBD1	TRBV5-4	TRBJ2-7	NA
CASSSGGRSYNEQFF	TGTGCCAGCAGTTCCGGCGGGAGATCCTACAATGAGCAGTTCTTC	TRBD2	TRBV27	TRBJ2-1	NA
CASSFPFEKLFF	TGTGCCAGCAGTTTCCCCTTTGAAAAACTGTTTTTT	NA	TRBV28	TRBJ1-4	NA
CASSGPTGGRETQYF	TGTGCCAGCAGTGGTCCGACAGGGGGCAGAGAGACCCAGTACTTC	TRBD1	TRBV25-1	TRBJ2-5	NA
CASSLGLGSTDTQYF	TGCGCCAGCAGCTTGGGACTTGGAAGCACAGATACGCAGTATTTT	NA	TRBV5-1	TRBJ2-3	NA
CASSHLLAGGYEQYF	TGTGCCAGCAGCCACTTACTAGCGGGAGGTTACGAGCAGTACTTC	TRBD2	TRBV4-2	TRBJ2-7	once
CATSKRQPIHEQFF	TGTGCCACCAGCAAGAGACAGCCGATACATGAGCAGTTCTTC	NA	TRBV15	TRBJ2-1	NA
CASTERSGYTF	TGTGCCAGTACGGAACGGAGCGGCTACACCTTC	NA	TRBV19	TRBJ1-2	NA
CASSPSGTGSYEQYF	TGTGCCAGTAGCCCCTCCGGGACAGGTTCCTACGAGCAGTACTTC	TRBD1	TRBV19	TRBJ2-7	NA
CASRIQGIQKPEQYF	TGTGCCAGCAGAATACAGGGGATCCAGAAACCCGAGCAGTACTTC	TRBD1	TRBV2	TRBJ2-7	once
CASSAGTSGMQYF	TGTGCCAGCAGTGCAGGGACTAGCGGGATGCAGTACTTC	TRBD2	TRBV6-1	TRBJ2-5	NA
CASMDSFNQPQHF	TGTGCCAGCATGGACAGTTTTAATCAGCCCCAGCATTTT	NA	TRBV2	TRBJ1-5	NA
CASSLGGGPLEAFF	TGTGCCAGCAGTTTGGGCGGGGGGCCCCTTGAAGCTTTCTTT	NA	TRBV28	TRBJ1-1	NA
CASSPEGGRNEQFF	TGCGCCAGCAGTCCCGAAGGGGGACGCAATGAGCAGTTCTTC	NA	TRBV4-1	TRBJ2-1	few
CASSLVYSNQPQHF	TGTGCCAGCAGCCTAGTGTATAGCAATCAGCCCCAGCATTTT	NA	TRBV7-8	TRBJ1-5	NA
CASSPRRTGTSGYNEQFF	TGTGCCAGCAGCCCGAGGCGTACAGGGACTAGCGGCTACAATGAGCAGTTCTTC	TRBD2	TRBV7-8	TRBJ2-1	NA
CASSLRGDYGYTF	TGTGCCAGCAGCTTGAGAGGCGACTATGGCTACACCTTC	NA	TRBV5-6	TRBJ1-2	NA
CASRTDSSHTIYF	TGTGCCAGCAGAACCGACAGTTCCCACACCATATATTTT	NA	TRBV6-5	TRBJ1-3	NA
CASSQDSGNTEAFF	TGCGCCAGCAGCCAAGATTCAGGGAACACTGAAGCTTTCTTT	NA	TRBV4-3	TRBJ1-1	NA
CASRRQGNNSPLHF	TGTGCCAGCAGAAGGCAGGGAAATAATTCACCCCTCCACTTT	NA	TRBV27	TRBJ1-6	NA